This TCR beta chain was sequenced for a study of cytomegalovirus exposure and HLA in healthy donors. In the PCR, 60 Vbeta and 13 Jbeta primers were used. Only in-frame clones appear in the TCRdb table, and some are missing; sequencing was by immunoSEQ multiplex PCR. The sample consists of some 120,000 clones, approximately 10% of them appearing once. The length of the CDR3 is 14 residues. Trimming shortened V by 0 bases and J by 6 bases, and 11 bases separated the two germline ends. Per the germline V gene, CDR1 is SNHLY and CDR2 is FYNNEI. This clone was seen more than once but under ten times. The specimen was PBMCs. The clonotype comes from a woman aged 18-29 years in good health and CMV-seropositive. The V and J genes are TRBV2 and TRBJ1-2, with D perhaps matching TRBD1 (6 bases). In DNA form, the CDR3 reads TGTGCCAGCAGTGAAGCTGGGGGGGCGGATGGCTACACCTTC. This sequence encodes CASSEAGGADGYTF.